This T cell receptor beta chain was captured in a study of blood T cell repertoires in COVID-19. Study information: Spain, Italy and the United States supplied samples that represented acute and convalescent COVID-19. Sources were T cells, B-cell-depleted T cells, or PBMCs; the material itself was cDNA or gDNA.

The CDR3 totals 13 residues. The germline CDR1 and CDR2 sequences are SGHAT and FQDESV (reference sequence). V was pared by 5 bases and J by 3 bases, with 3 bases of the junction left unmatched. This clone appeared once. In the original analysis: Scientists estimated how many nucleated cells there were by amplifying reference gene primers. Clones were read by immunoSEQ multiplex PCR, and TCRdb kept only the in-frame ones, dropping some. D and trimming come from the DNA, and the V and J calls and clone size come from that table. The table includes 73,000 or so clones, over 70% detected once. J is TRBJ2-5 and V is TRBV11-1; 7 bases align to TRBD1. Sequencing was carried out using peripheral blood. This clonotype originated in a man aged 45-65 years with active COVID-19. This CDR3 reads CASSPGQEETQYF. CDR3 coding DNA: TGTGCCAGCAGCCCCGGACAGGAAGAGACCCAGTACTTC.